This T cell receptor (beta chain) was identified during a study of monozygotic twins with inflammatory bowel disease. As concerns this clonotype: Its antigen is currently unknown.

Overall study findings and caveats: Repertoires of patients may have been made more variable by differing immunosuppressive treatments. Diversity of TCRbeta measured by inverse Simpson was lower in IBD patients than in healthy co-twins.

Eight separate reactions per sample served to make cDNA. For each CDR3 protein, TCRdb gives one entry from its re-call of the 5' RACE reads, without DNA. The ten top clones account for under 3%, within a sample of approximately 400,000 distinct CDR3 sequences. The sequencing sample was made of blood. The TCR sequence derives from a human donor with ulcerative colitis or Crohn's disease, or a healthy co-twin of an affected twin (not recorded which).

The CDR3 sequence: CAISRDGRNTEAFF. The chain carries TRBV10-3 and TRBJ1-1; checking the TCRdb D call of TRBD1 is not possible without DNA. CDR1 is ENHRY, CDR2 SYGVKD, per germline. The CDR3 is 14 residues long.